This TCR beta chain was sequenced during a study of T-cell reconstitution after alpha-beta-depleted transplantation in children. The V end lost 8 bases, the J end lost 2 bases, and 10 bases lay between the germline ends. Germline V CDR1 and CDR2: SNHLY, FYNNEI. The CDR3 totals 12 residues. Concerning this clonotype itself: Its cognate antigen is unknown.

The TCRbeta library was prepared with unique molecular identifiers. One entry per CDR3 protein results from TCRdb running MiXCR on the PCR reads. The table lists some 300,000 distinct CDR3 sequences, roughly 7.8% of them singletons. Whole-study results and caveats: Newly produced T cells mostly accounted for T-cell counts and diversity one year post-transplant. Several hundred expanded graft clones reportedly supplied alpha-beta T cells about two months after transplant.

The specimen comprised peripheral blood, sampled 360 days after TCRalphabeta/CD19-depleted stem cell transplant. The chain combines TRBV2 with TRBJ2-7; D is unclear. This clonotype was obtained from a female patient aged 2 to 10 who had a stem cell transplant for Fanconi anemia, so the T cells may come from the graft donor. CDR3 sequence (DNA): TGTGCCAGCGACGGCGGAGCCTACGAGCAGTACTTC. Protein sequence: CASDGGAYEQYF.